This T cell receptor beta chain was obtained from a study of blood T cell repertoires in COVID-19. About the research overall: The study drew acute and convalescent COVID-19 samples from the United States, Italy and Spain. T cells, B-cell-depleted T cells, or PBMCs supplied cDNA or gDNA.

The assay was immunoSEQ multiplex PCR, and TCRdb's table has in-frame clones only and misses some. In the table there are about 220,000 clones, around 85% of which are singletons. This receptor was obtained from a woman in her 70s with COVID-19, enrolled during active disease. Sequencing was performed on peripheral blood.

The DNA for the CDR3 is TGTGCCAGCAGTGAAAGTTTTTCGGGACAGAGTAATTCACCCCTCCACTTT. Encoded protein: CASSESFSGQSNSPLHF. J is TRBJ1-6 and V is TRBV6-1; 7 bases fit TRBD1. CDR3 length: 17 amino acids. V shed 2 bases and J 6 bases; nucleotides not matched to a gene: 10. CDR1 and CDR2 (germline): MNHNS, SASEGT.